These T cell receptor beta chains were read from a single sample in a study of metastatic and nonmetastatic thyroid tumors. TCRdb ran MiXCR on the PCR reads. The sample consists of roughly 30,000 clones, about 30% of them appearing once. The sequencing sample was made of blood. These receptors were collected from a female donor with papillary thyroid cancer or a benign thyroid nodule (not recorded which). Some clones in this sample may be carry-over from other donors' samples. Both conserved end residues are part of each CDR3. D genes are given only for firm matches. Size is omitted from some rows. Given values are once, few, many or a class for expanded clones.

D	size	V	J	CDR3	DNA
-	-	TRBV6-2/TRBV6-3	TRBJ1-2	CASSSLGGGYTF	TGTGCCAGCAGTTCCTTGGGTGGTGGCTATACCTTC
-	-	TRBV10-1	TRBJ1-3	CAGIRGRYTLYF	TGCGCCGGGATCAGGGGCAGATACACCTTATATTTT
-	many	TRBV6-5	TRBJ2-1	CASSYGSGIPNEQFF	TGTGCCAGCAGTTACGGATCCGGGATCCCCAATGAGCAGTTCTTC
TRBD2	-	TRBV12-3/TRBV12-4	TRBJ2-3	CASSLETPGTSERTDTQYF	TGTGCCAGCAGTTTAGAGACACCAGGGACTAGCGAACGCACAGATACGCAGTATTTT
TRBD2	-	TRBV4-2	TRBJ2-3	CASSQGTSGSHDTQYF	TGTGCCAGCAGCCAAGGGACTAGCGGGAGTCATGATACGCAGTATTTT
TRBD1	few	TRBV6-1	TRBJ2-7	CAISESGQGVLSYEQYF	TGTGCCATCAGTGAGTCAGGGCAGGGGGTACTCTCCTACGAGCAGTACTTC
TRBD1	-	TRBV6-1	TRBJ2-7	CASMAGTGGHDQYF	TGTGCCAGCATGGCTGGGACAGGGGGTCACGATCAGTACTTC
-	few	TRBV19	TRBJ1-1	CASSLGGAVTEAFF	TGTGCCAGTAGTCTGGGAGGGGCGGTCACTGAAGCTTTCTTT
-	many	TRBV20-1	TRBJ1-2	CSARDVAGPHYGYTF	TGCAGTGCTAGAGATGTGGCAGGGCCCCACTATGGCTACACCTTC
TRBD2	-	TRBV19	TRBJ2-7	CASGRREQYF	TGTGCCAGCGGGAGGAGAGAGCAGTACTTC
TRBD1	few	TRBV5-6	TRBJ2-3	CASSTGQGYTTDTQYF	TGTGCCAGCAGCACTGGACAGGGGTATACCACAGATACGCAGTATTTT
-	many	TRBV11-3	TRBJ2-1	CASSLSNNEQFF	TGTGCCAGCAGCCTTAGTAACAATGAGCAGTTCTTC
-	-	TRBV11-2	TRBJ2-3	CGSTRPGWPAGDTQYF	TGTGGCAGCACCAGGCCGGGATGGCCCGCGGGAGATACGCAGTATTTT
-	many	TRBV3-1	TRBJ1-6	CASSQIRGGESPLHF	TGTGCCAGCAGCCAAATACGGGGGGGCGAGTCACCCCTCCACTTT
TRBD1	-	TRBV7-6	TRBJ1-6	CPSRLTGGGYNSPLHF	TGTCCCAGCAGGTTGACAGGGGGCGGCTATAATTCACCCCTCCACTTT
TRBD1	many	TRBV27	TRBJ2-5	CASRYGQGIETQYF	TGTGCCAGCAGATATGGACAGGGAATTGAGACCCAGTACTTC
TRBD2	many	TRBV5-6	TRBJ2-1	CASSLVGLAGVEQFF	TGTGCCAGCAGCTTGGTCGGGCTAGCGGGAGTGGAGCAGTTCTTC
-	-	TRBV6-5	TRBJ1-1	CASSYRDRDPEAFF	TGTGCCAGCAGTTACAGGGACCGTGACCCTGAAGCTTTCTTT
-	many	TRBV5-1	TRBJ2-6	CASSLAGANVLTF	TGCGCCAGCAGCTTGGCTGGGGCCAACGTCCTGACTTTC
TRBD1	many	TRBV2	TRBJ1-5	CASSPRTGDYQPQHF	TGTGCCAGCAGTCCCCGGACAGGGGATTATCAGCCCCAGCATTTT
TRBD2	few	TRBV12-3/TRBV12-4	TRBJ2-1	CAISTHPGLAGLNEQFF	TGTGCCATCAGTACTCATCCGGGACTAGCGGGCCTGAATGAGCAGTTCTTC
-	-	TRBV4-1	TRBJ2-1	CASTQEQFCSYNEQFF	TGCGCCAGCACCCAAGAACAGTTCTGCTCCTACAATGAGCAGTTCTTC
-	few	TRBV6-1	TRBJ1-2	CASSEDGHTNYGYTF	TGTGCCAGCAGTGAAGATGGACACACAAACTATGGCTACACCTTC
TRBD2	-	TRBV20-1	TRBJ2-3	CSAREPLAGDFSTDTQYF	TGCAGTGCTAGAGAACCACTAGCGGGAGACTTTAGCACAGATACGCAGTATTTT
TRBD2	-	TRBV20-1	TRBJ2-7	CSAKSPGLAGGLNEQYF	TGCAGTGCTAAATCCCCCGGACTAGCGGGAGGACTGAACGAGCAGTACTTC
-	many	TRBV5-1	TRBJ2-2	CASSGPGNTGELFF	TGCGCCAGCAGTGGGCCGGGAAACACCGGGGAGCTGTTTTTT
-	many	TRBV6-1	TRBJ2-1	CASSESGHYNEQFF	TGTGCCAGCAGTGAGAGCGGGCATTACAATGAGCAGTTCTTC
-	-	TRBV18	TRBJ2-7	CASSPTNPYYEQYF	TGTGCCAGCTCACCTACAAACCCCTATTACGAGCAGTACTTC
TRBD2	many	TRBV20-1	TRBJ2-7	CSATRLAVAYEQYF	TGCAGTGCTACACGACTAGCGGTGGCCTACGAGCAGTACTTC
-	many	TRBV12-3/TRBV12-4	TRBJ1-2	CASSLAATYGYTF	TGTGCCAGCAGTTTGGCAGCAACCTATGGCTACACCTTC
TRBD2	many	TRBV5-1	TRBJ2-7	CASSLAGLAGGRLYEQYF	TGCGCCAGCAGCTTGGCCGGACTAGCGGGGGGTCGGCTGTACGAGCAGTACTTC
-	many	TRBV3-1	TRBJ2-2	CASSQLSRGLGTGELFF	TGTGCCAGCAGCCAACTATCCAGGGGTTTGGGAACCGGGGAGCTGTTTTTT
TRBD1	-	TRBV28	TRBJ2-5	CASSFGDSQETQYF	TGTGCCAGCAGTTTTGGGGACAGCCAAGAGACCCAGTACTTC
-	many	TRBV9	TRBJ1-3	CASSPGTAGNTIYF	TGTGCCAGCAGCCCCGGGACGGCGGGAAACACCATATATTTT
TRBD1	many	TRBV5-1	TRBJ2-4	CASSLGTGNIQYF	TGCGCCAGCAGCTTAGGGACAGGGAACATTCAGTACTTC
TRBD2	medium-sized	TRBV20-1	TRBJ2-3	CSVPTGTSGEMGDTQYF	TGCAGTGTTCCTACCGGGACTAGCGGGGAGATGGGAGATACGCAGTATTTT
TRBD2	-	TRBV6-2/TRBV6-3	TRBJ2-5	CASSYSIAGGGETQYF	TGTGCCAGCAGTTACTCGATCGCGGGAGGTGGGGAGACCCAGTACTTC
-	few	TRBV19	TRBJ1-4	CASTLGGLGEKLFF	TGTGCCAGTACCCTCGGAGGTTTGGGTGAAAAACTGTTTTTT
-	many	TRBV2	TRBJ1-5	CASSTPGGSNQPQHF	TGTGCCAGCAGCACCCCCGGGGGTAGCAATCAGCCCCAGCATTTT
TRBD1	many	TRBV19	TRBJ2-7	CASSIGQGARYEQYF	TGTGCCAGTAGTATTGGACAGGGGGCGCGGTACGAGCAGTACTTC
TRBD2	many	TRBV20-1	TRBJ2-5	CSARPRTSAKPPGTQYF	TGCAGTGCTCGGCCGAGGACTAGCGCTAAACCCCCAGGGACCCAGTACTTC
-	many	TRBV12-3/TRBV12-4	TRBJ2-5	CASSLGVTQYF	TGTGCCAGCAGTTTAGGTGTGACCCAGTACTTC
TRBD2	once	TRBV3-1	TRBJ2-1	CASSRGLAGGTNEQFF	TGTGCCAGCAGCCGGGGACTAGCGGGAGGTACCAATGAGCAGTTCTTC
-	many	TRBV6-1	TRBJ1-1	CASSRRSTEAFF	TGTGCCAGCAGTCGACGAAGCACTGAAGCTTTCTTT
-	many	TRBV27	TRBJ1-3	CASRPDGRYSGNTIYF	TGTGCCAGCAGACCCGATGGAAGATACTCTGGAAACACCATATATTTT